This T cell receptor beta chain was identified in a study of blood T cells in healthy people across ages. Study results and caveats: Diversity was estimated from one million T cells, and these estimates were considered underestimates.

For the second PCR, which ran for 7 to 11 cycles, a sample-barcoded 5' primer and a J-beta primer mix were used. Each CDR3 protein is one row after TCRdb ran MiXCR on the 5' RACE reads. Of over a million distinct CDR3 sequences detected, 45% appear once; the ten largest clones hold about 19%. About this clonotype: Its specificity is not known.

Samples had at least 7 million PBMCs isolated from them. The extraction recovered at least 5 micrograms of total RNA per sample. Material for sequencing was blood. This TCR came from a woman aged 55-69 years in good health.

CDR3 nucleotide sequence: TGTGCCATCACCCCGACAGGTGACTACGAGCAGTACTTC. Protein: CAITPTGDYEQYF. This chain uses TRBV10-3 with TRBJ2-7, with D possibly TRBD1 on 6 matching bases. CDR3 size: 13 residues. Trimming left V 7 bases short and J 3 bases short, with 13 bases between. Germline V gene sequence: CDR1 ENHRY, CDR2 SYGVKD.